What follows are 20 T cell receptor beta chains derived from one specimen sequenced in a study of CDR3 diversity in severe acne. TCRdb re-derived calls from the PCR reads in MiXCR, one entry per CDR3 protein. The sample contains 65,000 to 95,000 distinct CDR3 sequences, roughly 51% of which appear only once. The sample comprised blood. These receptors came from a male donor in good health, without acne.

The chain carries TRBV5-1 and TRBJ2-6; 9 nucleotides agree with TRBD2. Germline lookup yields CDR1 SGHRS and CDR2 YFSETQ. The trim removed 2 bases at V and 4 bases at J, leaving 13 bases unmatched. This CDR3 is built from 19 residues. In DNA form, the CDR3 reads TGCGCCAGCAGCTTCCTTGGCGGGAGGGAAGCGCGGGGGGCCAACGTCCTGACTTTC. Encoded protein: CASSFLGGREARGANVLTF.

The V call is TRBV20-1, the J call TRBJ2-7; 9 nucleotides match TRBD1. The V gene's germline CDR1 is DFQATT and CDR2 SNEGSKA (reference sequence). The CDR3 consists of 14 residues. The trim removed 0 bases at V and 4 bases at J, leaving 4 bases unmatched. For the CDR3, the DNA is TGCAGTGCTAGAGATGGGGACAGGGAGTACGAGCAGTACTTC. Its protein product is CSARDGDREYEQYF.

This clonotype is medium-sized (0.01 to 0.1%) by share. The rearrangement uses TRBV29-1 and TRBJ2-3; a weak D match, TRBD1 (5 bases). V lost 3 bases and J lost 4, with 14 bases in between. Germline CDR1 SQVTM, CDR2 ANQGSEA. The CDR3 contains 14 residues. CDR3 nucleotides: TGCAGCGTTGACGCGGCAGGGTGGGCAGATACGCAGTATTTT. The encoded protein is CSVDAAGWADTQYF.

About this clonotype: It is unclear where the CDR3 begins or ends on the DNA, so no DNA is shown, and the CDR3 is as TCRdb lists it. This chain links TRBV6-5 with TRBJ1-3; TRBD1 is taken as the D call from the table, unchecked against the DNA. Germline CDR1 and CDR2: MNHEY and SVGAGI. The CDR3 is made up of 20 amino acids, end residues included. CDR3 loop: CASSYKTGVTEAFFGNTIYF.

The chain is built from TRBV7-6 and TRBJ2-5; 11 nucleotides match TRBD2. Per germline, CDR1 SGHVS and CDR2 FNYEAQ. J lost 5 bases, V lost 5 bases, and 7 bases had no gene match. This CDR3 has 15 residues. Here the CDR3 reads CASSALAGAGETQYF. The CDR3 coding sequence is TGTGCCAGCAGCGCACTAGCGGGAGCGGGGGAGACCCAGTACTTC.

V is TRBV11-3 and J is TRBJ1-2; tentative D call: TRBD1 (5 bases). Trimming removed 5 bases at V and 8 bases at J, with 24 bases between. Germline lookup yields CDR1 SGHNT and CDR2 YENEEA. The CDR3 has 16 amino acids. The CDR3 is CASSRSAGGQGEGYTF. CDR3 in DNA: TGTGCCAGCAGCCGAAGCGCCGGCGGGCAGGGTGAAGGCTACACCTTC.

This clonotype appeared many times. CDR3 amino acids: CASSQSNQWGMYQETQYF. For the CDR3, the DNA is TGTGCCAGCAGCCAATCTAATCAGTGGGGGATGTACCAAGAGACCCAGTACTTC. The chain couples TRBV3-1 to TRBJ2-5; either TRBD1 or TRBD2 may supply D (5 bases each). V lost 2 bases and J 0 bases, leaving 19 bases between the germline ends. The germline gives CDR1 LGHDT, CDR2 YNNKEL (reference sequence). This CDR3 comprises 18 residues.

V gene TRBV10-1 combines with J gene TRBJ2-3; D gene unclear. This CDR3 contains 13 residues. The ends were cut back, 6 bases at V and 4 bases at J, with 11 bases in the middle. Germline V gives CDR1 WNHNN, CDR2 SYGVQD (reference sequence). CDR3 sequence: CASSGPRPDTQYF. The CDR3 region has the DNA TGCGCCAGCAGCGGGCCCCGGCCAGATACGCAGTATTTT.

The chain joins TRBV10-3 to TRBJ1-5, with D maybe TRBD1 (6 bases). CDR1 and CDR2 from the germline V gene are ENHRY and SYGVKD. Trimming removed 10 bases at V and 3 bases at J, with 13 bases between. This CDR3 region has 13 residues. This CDR3 reads CATPGGLNQPQHF. The CDR3 DNA is TGTGCCACCCCCGGGGGCCTCAATCAGCCCCAGCATTTT.

In nucleotides, the CDR3 is TGCGCCAGCAGCCCCCGGGGGGGACAGGGGGCTAAGGATACGCAGTATTTT. It codes for CASSPRGGQGAKDTQYF. The V gene is TRBV4-1, the J gene TRBJ2-3; 12 positions agree with TRBD1. Trimming took 4 bases from V and 6 from J; bases not matched to a gene: 11. CDR3 size: 17 residues. The germline gives CDR1 MGHRA, CDR2 YSYEKL.

Within the sample, this clonotype is medium-sized. The chain combines TRBV20-1 with TRBJ2-5, with D hard to call. The CDR3 spans 13 residues. Between the trimmed V and J ends, which lost 0 bases and 3 bases, there was a span of 8 bases. The germline gives CDR1 DFQATT, CDR2 SNEGSKA (reference sequence). This CDR3 is CSARDWAKETQYF. The CDR3 nucleotides read TGCAGTGCTAGAGACTGGGCTAAAGAGACCCAGTACTTC.

This clonotype was recorded at least ten times. V and J are TRBV20-1 and TRBJ2-7, with TRBD2 as a possible D gene (5 bases). The CDR3 has 14 residues. CDR1 and CDR2 from the germline V gene are DFQATT and SNEGSKA (reference sequence). Trimming left V 0 bases short and J 0 bases short, with 9 bases between. The CDR3: CSARDPTSSYEQYF. The CDR3, as DNA: TGCAGTGCTAGAGACCCTACTAGCTCCTACGAGCAGTACTTC.

This clonotype was counted between two and nine times. The genes are TRBV2 and TRBJ2-5, with D maybe TRBD2 (6 bases). CDR3 length: 13 amino acids. Germline-derived CDR1 and CDR2 are SNHLY and FYNNEI. Trimming cost V 5 bases and J 2 bases, with 9 bases left between them. CDR3 sequence reads: CASSMAGQETQYF. The CDR3 nucleotides read TGTGCCAGCAGTATGGCGGGACAAGAGACCCAGTACTTC.

The chain uses TRBV7-6 and TRBJ1-5; D call uncertain. The CDR3 is 14 amino acids. The germline V and J ends were trimmed by 5 bases and 6 bases, with 14 bases remaining between them. Germline CDR1 is SGHVS and CDR2 is FNYEAQ. As DNA, the CDR3 is TGTGCCAGCAGCCCCTCCCCGGGTGGTCAGCCCCAGCATTTT. Its protein product is CASSPSPGGQPQHF.

This chain links TRBV7-9 with TRBJ2-7; 7 nucleotides match TRBD2. CDR1 and CDR2 (germline): SEHNR, FQNEAQ (reference sequence). The CDR3 loop spans 12 amino acids. The V gene end was trimmed by 6 bases and the J gene end by 2 bases; junction bases not matched to a gene: 1. The CDR3 spells CASRGLAYEQYF. CDR3 nucleotides: TGTGCCAGCAGAGGACTAGCCTACGAGCAGTACTTC.

This clonotype was seen ten or more times. V and J are TRBV6-5 and TRBJ2-7; TRBD1 matches at 8 bases. The CDR3 runs 15 residues. The germline gives CDR1 MNHEY, CDR2 SVGAGI. V shed 4 bases, J shed 2 bases, and the junction held 7 bases outside the gene matches. The CDR3 is CASSFGQGPTYEQYF. In DNA form, the CDR3 reads TGTGCCAGCAGTTTCGGACAGGGACCCACCTACGAGCAGTACTTC.

This sequence joins TRBV24-1 and TRBJ2-7; 7 nucleotides align to TRBD1. Germline-derived CDR1 and CDR2 are KGHDR and SFDVKD. This CDR3 contains 13 residues. Trimming at V came to 7 bases and at J to 5 bases, leaving 7 bases not matched to a gene. The CDR3 here is CATSGTASNEQYF. CDR3 sequence (DNA): TGTGCCACCAGCGGGACAGCCTCGAACGAGCAGTACTTC.

This chain links TRBV6-1 with TRBJ2-5, with 7 bases matching TRBD2. Looked up from germline, CDR1 is MNHNS and CDR2 is SASEGT. CDR3 length: 13 amino acids. V lost 6 bases and J lost 7; bases outside the gene matches: 8. CDR3: CASSTPPGGTQYF. The CDR3 DNA reads TGTGCCAGCAGCACCCCCCCGGGGGGGACCCAGTACTTC.

The J gene is TRBJ2-5, the V gene TRBV5-4; 7 bases are a match to TRBD2. Germline V CDR1 and CDR2: SGHNT, YYREEE (reference sequence). The CDR3 loop spans 13 amino acids. V shed 6 bases, J shed 5 bases, and the junction held 7 bases outside the gene matches. CDR3 sequence reads: CASNWGGGETQYF. Here the CDR3 DNA reads TGTGCCAGCAACTGGGGGGGTGGGGAGACCCAGTACTTC.

This clonotype was found many times. The chain is built from TRBV5-1 and TRBJ1-2, with 7 bases that match TRBD1. The CDR3 has 14 residues. Trimming at V came to 3 bases and at J to 4 bases, leaving 6 bases not matched to a gene. Germline CDR1 reads SGHRS; CDR2 reads YFSETQ. CDR3 sequence (DNA): TGCGCCAGCAGCTCCCAACAGGGGACCTATGGCTACACCTTC. It specifies CASSSQQGTYGYTF. Variable domain in full (rest from reference TRBV5-1 and TRBJ1-2): KAGVTQTPRYLIKTRGQQVTLSCSPISGHRSVSWYQQTPGQGLQFLFEYFSETQRNKGNFPGRFSGRQFSNSRSEMNVSTLELGDSALYLCASSSQQGTYGYTFGSGTRLTVV.